This TCR beta chain was captured in a study of graft-versus-host responses after intestinal transplantation. Points on this clone: Its antigen is unidentified.

The study's findings and limits: Some patients had graft-donor T cell macrochimerism, and their allografts showed high graft-versus-host to host-versus-graft clonal ratios. GvH clones occurred in recipient marrow; some first appeared in ileum or blood. Early declines in HvG clones that occurred post-transplant were associated with peak circulating GvH clone levels.

Assay: immunoSEQ multiplex PCR; the TCRdb copy retains only in-frame clones and omits some. The table lists about 98,000 clones, around 83% of them singletons, with about a sixth in the top ten. The TCR sequence derives from a human donor who received an intestinal transplant. This sample comprised unstimulated CD8+ T cells sorted from spleen or lymph node cells, obtained before intestinal transplant.

CDR3 bases: TGTGCCAGCAGGGCTTACGAGCAGTACTTC. Protein sequence: CASRAYEQYF. The V gene is TRBV2, the J gene TRBJ2-7; no firm D call. This CDR3 is 10 amino acids long. The V and J ends lost 6 bases and 4 bases respectively, with 4 bases between them. Looked up from germline, CDR1 is SNHLY and CDR2 is FYNNEI.